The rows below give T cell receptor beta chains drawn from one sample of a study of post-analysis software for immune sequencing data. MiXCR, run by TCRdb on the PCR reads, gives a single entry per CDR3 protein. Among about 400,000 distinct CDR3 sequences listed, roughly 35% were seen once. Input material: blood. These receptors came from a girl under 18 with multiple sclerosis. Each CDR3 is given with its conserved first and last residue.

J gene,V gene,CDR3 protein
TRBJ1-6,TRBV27,CASSPRQGGTSPLHF
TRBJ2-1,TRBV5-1,CASREDRDSIYNEQFF
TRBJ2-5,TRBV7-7,CASSETPGRQETQYF
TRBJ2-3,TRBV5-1,CASSIPGQGATDTQYF
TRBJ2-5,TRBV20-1,CSARRLAGVRETQYF
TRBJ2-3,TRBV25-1,CASSATDTQYF
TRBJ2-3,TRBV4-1,CASSQELRGGTDTQYF
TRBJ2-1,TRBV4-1,CASSPRGSSSYNEQFF
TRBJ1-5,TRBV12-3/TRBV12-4,CASSLMEGNQPQHF
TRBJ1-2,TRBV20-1,CSARPRFDSPYGYTF
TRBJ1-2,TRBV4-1,CASSQIPGNEAAYGYTF
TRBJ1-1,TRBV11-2,CASSQHRGRATEAFF
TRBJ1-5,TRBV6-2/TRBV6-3,CASSYSSQGLAHGINQPQHF
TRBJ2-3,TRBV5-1,CASSEGQVGNAQYF
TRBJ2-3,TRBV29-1,CSVEVRGASTDTQYF
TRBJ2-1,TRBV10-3,CSGADSYNEQFF
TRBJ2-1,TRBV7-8,CASSAFFGASGNVMDEQFF
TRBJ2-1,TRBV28,CASSFPGGAGNEQFF
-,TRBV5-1,CASSPGGGAYNEQYF
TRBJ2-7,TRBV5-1,CASSLPGLNSYEQYF
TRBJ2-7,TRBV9,CASSAAGQGANEQYF
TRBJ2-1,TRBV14,CASSPWGTYNEQFF
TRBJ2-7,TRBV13,CASSLGDRMDYEQYF
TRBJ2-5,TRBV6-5,CASSSGRWMGETQYF
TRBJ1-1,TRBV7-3,CASSRRTDTEAFF
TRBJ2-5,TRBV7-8,CASSPPTSGGGETQYF
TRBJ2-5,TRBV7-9,CASSVGTVGWETQYF
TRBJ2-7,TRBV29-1,CSVAEREDYEQYF
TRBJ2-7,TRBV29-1,CSVVEQGSYEQYF
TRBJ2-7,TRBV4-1,CASSQDRQAPYEQYF
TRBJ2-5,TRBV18,CASSLDQKETQYF
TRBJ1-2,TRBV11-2,CASSSPGQGLSGYTF
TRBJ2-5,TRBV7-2,CASSSLTFPQETQYF
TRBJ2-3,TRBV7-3,CASSLNAPDTQYF
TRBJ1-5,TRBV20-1,CSARLPGQQNQPQHF
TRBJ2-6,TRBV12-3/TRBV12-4,CASNRGRRANVLTF
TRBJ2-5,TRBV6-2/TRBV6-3,CAIARGQETQYF